The 26 T cell receptor beta chains listed next were all sequenced from one sample in a study of T cell changes during pregnancy in multiple sclerosis. The repertoire was sequenced with immunoSEQ multiplex PCR; TCRdb's copy has only in-frame clones and lacks some. The sample holds 74,000 or so clones, more than 80% seen once. The specimen was CD4+ T cells from peripheral blood mononuclear cells, collected before pregnancy. Receptor source: a female donor with multiple sclerosis, enrolled in a pregnancy study.

The chain combines TRBV7-9 with TRBJ2-2; 7 bases align to TRBD2. Trimming took 4 bases from V and 3 from J; bases not matched to a gene: 5. The CDR3 consists of 15 residues. Germline CDR1 is SEHNR and CDR2 is FQNEAQ (reference sequence). The CDR3 DNA follows: TGTGCCAGCAGCTCCCGGGCGGGGGACACCGGGGAGCTGTTTTTT. Amino acid sequence: CASSSRAGDTGELFF. Supplemented by reference TRBV7-9 and TRBJ2-2, the full variable domain reads DTGVSQNPRHKITKRGQNVTFRCDPISEHNRLYWYRQTLGQGPEFLTYFQNEAQLEKSRLLSDRFSAERPKGSFSTLEIQRTEQGDSAMYLCASSSRAGDTGELFFGEGSRLTVL.

The chain is built from TRBV10-3 and TRBJ2-2, with D possibly matching TRBD1 (6 bases). The V and J ends lost 7 bases and 5 bases respectively, with 17 bases between them. The CDR3 loop spans 15 amino acids. CDR1 is ENHRY and CDR2 is SYGVKD in the germline V gene. The CDR3 DNA sequence: TGTGCCATCAAAGGAGACAGGAGCGATACCGGGGAGCTGTTTTTT. This gives the protein CAIKGDRSDTGELFF.

The chain couples TRBV5-4 to TRBJ2-7; no clear D. Germline V gene lookup returns CDR1 SGHNT and CDR2 YYREEE (reference sequence). Trimming took off 4 bases at V and 9 bases at J, with 17 bases between the two ends. CDR3 size: 13 residues. The CDR3 sequence is CASSGPEPARQYF. Written as DNA, the CDR3 is TGTGCCAGCAGCGGCCCGGAGCCTGCGCGGCAGTACTTC. Complete variable domain (other parts from reference TRBV5-4 and TRBJ2-7): ETGVTQSPTHLIKTRGQQVTLRCSSQSGHNTVSWYQQALGQGPQFIFQYYREEENGRGNFPPRFSGLQFPNYSSELNVNALELDDSALYLCASSGPEPARQYFGPGTRLTVT.

The CDR3 DNA sequence: TGCGCCAGCAGCTTCAGTCGCCTGGGGGGTGAAAAACTGTTTTTT. This codes for CASSFSRLGGEKLFF. V usage is TRBV4-1 and J usage is TRBJ1-4, with D tentatively TRBD1 (5 bases). The CDR3 is 15 residues long. Per germline, CDR1 MGHRA and CDR2 YSYEKL. Trimming took 5 bases from V and 7 from J, leaving 17 bases between them.

This chain connects TRBV6-4 to TRBJ2-2; 7 positions match TRBD1. This CDR3 has 15 residues. The J segment lost 7 bases and the V segment lost 6 bases, leaving 11 bases of the junction unmatched. The germline gives CDR1 MRHNA, CDR2 SNTAGT. The CDR3: CASSPLAGGNGELFF. In DNA form, the CDR3 reads TGTGCCAGCAGCCCCCTGGCAGGGGGAAACGGGGAGCTGTTTTTT.

This rearrangement joins TRBV18 to TRBJ1-1, with 11 bases identical to TRBD1. Germline V gene lookup returns CDR1 KGHSH and CDR2 LQKENI. V lost 6 bases to trimming and J lost 4 bases; unmatched junction nucleotides: 7. The CDR3 is 15 residues long. The CDR3 reads CASSASGTGGTEAFF. The CDR3 DNA reads as TGTGCCAGCTCGGCATCCGGGACAGGGGGCACTGAAGCTTTCTTT.

V and J are TRBV19 and TRBJ1-5, with D tentatively TRBD1 (6 bases). The CDR3 is 17 amino acids. V gave up 6 bases and J gave up 0 bases, with 18 bases separating them. CDR1 and CDR2 (germline): LNHDA, SQIVND (reference sequence). This CDR3 reads CASRATGLPYSNQPQHF. For the CDR3, the DNA is TGTGCCAGTAGGGCGACAGGCCTTCCTTATAGCAATCAGCCCCAGCATTTT.

The DNA for the CDR3 is TGTGCCAGTAGTAGCCGACTAGGCGCCTCGGGAAGCGAGCAGTACTTC. Translated: CASSSRLGASGSEQYF. V usage is TRBV19 and J usage is TRBJ2-7; perhaps TRBD2 as D (6 bases). V lost 4 bases, J lost 6 bases, and 22 bases lay in between. Germline V gives CDR1 LNHDA, CDR2 SQIVND (reference sequence). The CDR3 totals 16 residues.

This chain connects TRBV27 to TRBJ1-6; D remains unclear. This CDR3 spans 12 amino acids. V dropped 2 bases and J dropped 10 bases, with 6 bases sitting between them. Germline V gene data show CDR1 as MNHEY and CDR2 as SMNVEV (reference sequence). The DNA of the CDR3 is TGTGCCAGCAGTTTAAGGAGATCACCCCTCCACTTT. Translating it yields CASSLRRSPLHF.

The chain has TRBV28 and TRBJ2-3, with 7 bases aligning to TRBD2. Trimming took 8 bases from V and 2 from J; bases not matched to a gene: 13. The CDR3 sequence is 16 residues long. CDR1 is MDHEN, CDR2 SYDVKM, per germline. The CDR3 coding sequence is TGTGCCAGCCCCCCGTCGGGAGGACACTTCACAGATACGCAGTATTTT. It yields the protein CASPPSGGHFTDTQYF.

This clone was seen a few times. This rearrangement joins TRBV6-5 to TRBJ1-1, with 9 bases matching TRBD1. CDR3 length: 14 residues. V shed 2 bases and J 4 bases; nucleotides not matched to a gene: 2. CDR1 MNHEY and CDR2 SVGAGI come from the germline V gene. For the CDR3, the DNA is TGTGCCAGCAGTTACGACAGGGGGGGCACTGAAGCTTTCTTT. Its protein product is CASSYDRGGTEAFF.

The CDR3 nucleotides are TGCGCCAGCAGCTTGGACTTCCAAGAGACCCAGTACTTC. Amino acid sequence: CASSLDFQETQYF. The chain employs TRBV5-1 and TRBJ2-5; D is ambiguous. The CDR3 has 13 residues. CDR1 is SGHRS, CDR2 YFSETQ, per germline. Trimming stripped 0 bases from V and 1 base from J, with 4 bases between.

The chain combines TRBV5-1 with TRBJ2-4, with 10 bases aligning to TRBD2. The CDR3 extends over 17 amino acids. Trimming cost V 0 bases and J 0 bases; bases outside gene matches: 3. The germline CDR1 and CDR2 sequences are SGHRS and YFSETQ. This CDR3 is CASSLGSGRLAKNIQYF. Written as DNA, the CDR3 is TGCGCCAGCAGCTTGGGTAGCGGGAGGTTAGCCAAAAACATTCAGTACTTC.

This chain connects TRBV6-1 to TRBJ1-6, with TRBD1 matching 8 bases. CDR1 and CDR2 from the germline V gene are MNHNS and SASEGT. Unmatched junction bases numbered 8, after V lost 3 bases and J lost 10 bases. The CDR3 loop spans 15 amino acids. CDR3 sequence reads: CASSDVTGVNSPLHF. The CDR3 nucleotides are TGTGCCAGCAGTGACGTGACAGGGGTTAACTCACCCCTCCACTTT.

This chain joins TRBV18 and TRBJ2-1, with D hard to call. This CDR3 spans 19 amino acids. V was trimmed by 3 bases and J by 1 base, leaving 22 bases between them. CDR1 is KGHSH and CDR2 is LQKENI in the germline V gene. The CDR3 DNA follows: TGTGCCAGCTCACCGCTATCTGCCCCGGTGCTCGTGTCCTACAATGAGCAGTTCTTC. Translated: CASSPLSAPVLVSYNEQFF.

The chain has TRBV7-6 and TRBJ2-3, with TRBD2 identical over 7 bases. The V gene end was trimmed by 2 bases and the J gene end by 1 base; junction bases not matched to a gene: 3. The CDR3 spans 15 residues. The germline CDR1 and CDR2 sequences are SGHVS and FNYEAQ. The CDR3 coding sequence is TGTGCCAGCAGCTTAATGGGGGGGGGCACAGATACGCAGTATTTT. Protein sequence: CASSLMGGGTDTQYF.

The CDR3 DNA sequence: TGTGCCAGCAGCTTAGCGTGGACAGGGGAAGCTTTCTTT. It is translated as CASSLAWTGEAFF. The chain joins TRBV7-9 to TRBJ1-1; 8 bases align to TRBD1. The germline gives CDR1 SEHNR, CDR2 FQNEAQ (reference sequence). Trimming took 0 bases from V and 8 from J; bases not matched to a gene: 2. The CDR3 totals 13 residues.

V usage is TRBV6-1 and J usage is TRBJ2-5; possibly TRBD1 for D (5 bases). V lost 2 bases and J 2 bases, leaving 12 bases between the germline ends. Germline V CDR1 and CDR2: MNHNS, SASEGT. The CDR3 has 15 residues. This CDR3 reads CASSEIPRTQETQYF. The CDR3 nucleotides read TGTGCCAGCAGTGAAATCCCCAGGACACAAGAGACCCAGTACTTC.

This clone was observed once. V and J are TRBV7-2 and TRBJ2-7; TRBD1 might be the D (6 bases). Germline CDR1 is SGHTA and CDR2 is FQGNSA. V was trimmed by 4 bases and J by 2 bases, leaving 12 bases between them. The CDR3 spans 14 residues. The CDR3 nucleotides read TGTGCCAGCAGCTCCCAGACAGGCGCCTACGAGCAGTACTTC. It translates to CASSSQTGAYEQYF.

The chain is built from TRBV6-1 and TRBJ2-7; 10 nucleotides line up with TRBD2. This CDR3 comprises 15 residues. V gave up 6 bases and J gave up 1 base; unmatched junction bases: 6. Germline lookup yields CDR1 MNHNS and CDR2 SASEGT. This CDR3 reads CASSKRGGLSYEQYF. CDR3 bases: TGTGCCAGCAGCAAGCGGGGGGGTCTATCCTACGAGCAGTACTTC.

The chain has TRBV11-3 and TRBJ2-7; D not certain. The CDR3 has 14 amino acids. V was trimmed by 1 base and J by 3 bases, leaving 10 bases between them. Germline V gene sequence: CDR1 SGHNT, CDR2 YENEEA. The CDR3 spells CASSLGGVGYEQYF. For the CDR3, the DNA is TGTGCCAGCAGCTTAGGAGGCGTCGGCTACGAGCAGTACTTC.

The rearrangement links TRBV5-1 to TRBJ2-7, with TRBD1 as a possible D gene (5 bases). The CDR3 consists of 15 residues. The ends were cut back, 0 bases at V and 2 bases at J, with 12 bases in the middle. Germline V CDR1 and CDR2: SGHRS, YFSETQ. As DNA, the CDR3 is TGCGCCAGCAGCTTGGATGCAGGGCCTCCCTACGAGCAGTACTTC. Encoded protein: CASSLDAGPPYEQYF.

The chain is built from TRBV5-8 and TRBJ1-6; D is perhaps TRBD1 (5 bases). The CDR3 sequence is 14 residues long. V was trimmed by 0 bases and J by 4 bases, leaving 5 bases between them. CDR1 SGHTS and CDR2 YDEGEE come from the germline V gene. The CDR3 nucleotides are TGTGCCAGCAGCTTGGGACAGTATAATTCACCCCTCCACTTT. This encodes CASSLGQYNSPLHF. The full variable domain, with the rest looked up from reference TRBV5-8 and TRBJ1-6, is EAGVTQSPTHLIKTRGQQATLRCSPISGHTSVYWYQQALGLGLQFLLWYDEGEERNRGNFPPRFSGRQFPNYSSELNVNALELEDSALYLCASSLGQYNSPLHFGNGTRLTVT.

The genes are TRBV28 and TRBJ2-7, with 7 positions matching TRBD1. Trimming took 6 bases from V and 5 from J; bases not matched to a gene: 10. The CDR3 is 14 amino acids. CDR1 and CDR2 from the germline V gene are MDHEN and SYDVKM. DNA of the CDR3: TGTGCCAGCAGCCCCACCCCGACAGGGAACGAGCAGTACTTC. Protein sequence: CASSPTPTGNEQYF.

The chain couples TRBV19 to TRBJ1-4, with D perhaps TRBD1 (5 bases). The CDR3 covers 13 residues. Trimming stripped 8 bases from V and 4 bases from J, with 11 bases between. Germline assignment: CDR1 LNHDA and CDR2 SQIVND (reference sequence). The CDR3 loop reads CASAGPRNEKLFF. Written as DNA, the CDR3 is TGTGCCAGTGCGGGACCGCGTAATGAAAAACTGTTTTTT.

The chain carries TRBV7-7 and TRBJ2-5; D may be TRBD2 (6 bases). Germline loops: CDR1 SSHAT, CDR2 FNYEAQ (reference sequence). Trimming pared 1 base from V and 0 bases from J, leaving 15 bases between. The CDR3 contains 17 residues. The CDR3 here is CASSLGRSSAYQETQYF. CDR3 DNA: TGTGCCAGCAGCTTAGGGCGGTCTAGCGCTTACCAAGAGACCCAGTACTTC.